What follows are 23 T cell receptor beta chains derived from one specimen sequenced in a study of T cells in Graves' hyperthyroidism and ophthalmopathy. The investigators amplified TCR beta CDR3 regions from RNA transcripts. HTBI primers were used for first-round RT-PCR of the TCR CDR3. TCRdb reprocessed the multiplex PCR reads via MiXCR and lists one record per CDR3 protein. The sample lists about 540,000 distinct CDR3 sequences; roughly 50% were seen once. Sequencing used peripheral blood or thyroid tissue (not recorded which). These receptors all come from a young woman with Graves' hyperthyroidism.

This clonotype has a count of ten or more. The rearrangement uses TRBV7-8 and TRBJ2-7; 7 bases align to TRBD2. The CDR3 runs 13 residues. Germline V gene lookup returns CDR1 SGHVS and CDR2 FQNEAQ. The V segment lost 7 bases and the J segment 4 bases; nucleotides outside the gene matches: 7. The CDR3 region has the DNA TGTGCCAGCACCGGACTAGAACTGTACGAGCAGTACTTC. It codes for CASTGLELYEQYF.

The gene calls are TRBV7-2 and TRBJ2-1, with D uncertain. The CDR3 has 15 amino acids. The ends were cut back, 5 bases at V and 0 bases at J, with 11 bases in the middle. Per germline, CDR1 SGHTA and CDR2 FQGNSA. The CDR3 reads CASSSDLASYNEQFF. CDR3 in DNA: TGTGCCAGCAGCAGTGACTTGGCCTCCTACAATGAGCAGTTCTTC. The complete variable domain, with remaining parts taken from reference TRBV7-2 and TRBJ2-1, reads GAGVSQSPSNKVTEKGKDVELRCDPISGHTALYWYRQSLGQGLEFLIYFQGNSAPDKSGLPSDRFSAERTGGSVSTLTIQRTQQEDSAVYLCASSSDLASYNEQFFGPGTRLTVL.

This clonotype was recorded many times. Written as DNA, the CDR3 is TGTGCCAGCAGTTTAGCGAGGGGGGGCGCGAAGCAGTACTTC. The encoded protein is CASSLARGGAKQYF. The V and J genes are TRBV12-3 or TRBV12-4 and TRBJ2-7; a possible D gene is TRBD2 (7 bases). This CDR3 contains 14 residues. V was trimmed by 0 bases and J by 8 bases, leaving 14 bases between them.

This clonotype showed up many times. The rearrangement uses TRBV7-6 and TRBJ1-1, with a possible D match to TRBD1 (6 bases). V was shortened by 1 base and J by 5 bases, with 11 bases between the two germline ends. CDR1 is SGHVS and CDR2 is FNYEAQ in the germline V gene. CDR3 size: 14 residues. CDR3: CASSLGAGATEAFF. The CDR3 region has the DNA TGTGCCAGCAGCTTAGGGGCGGGGGCGACTGAAGCTTTCTTT.

The DNA of the CDR3 is TGTGCCTGGAGTGTCCCATTGACAGGGGCGTACGAGCAGTACTTC. This sequence encodes CAWSVPLTGAYEQYF. The chain combines TRBV7-6 with TRBJ2-7; 8 positions match TRBD1. The germline gives CDR1 SGHVS, CDR2 FNYEAQ. The CDR3 runs to 15 residues. The V and J ends lost 11 bases and 4 bases, in that order; junction bases with no gene match: 16.

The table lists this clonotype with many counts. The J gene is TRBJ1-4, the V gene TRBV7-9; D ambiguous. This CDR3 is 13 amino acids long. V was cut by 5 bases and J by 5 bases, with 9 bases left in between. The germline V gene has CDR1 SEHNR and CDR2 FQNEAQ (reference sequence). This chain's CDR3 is CASSPPANEKLFF. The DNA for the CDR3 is TGTGCCAGCAGCCCCCCGGCAAATGAAAAACTGTTTTTT. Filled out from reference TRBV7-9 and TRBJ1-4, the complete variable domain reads DTGVSQNPRHKITKRGQNVTFRCDPISEHNRLYWYRQTLGQGPEFLTYFQNEAQLEKSRLLSDRFSAERPKGSFSTLEIQRTEQGDSAMYLCASSPPANEKLFFGSGTQLSVL.

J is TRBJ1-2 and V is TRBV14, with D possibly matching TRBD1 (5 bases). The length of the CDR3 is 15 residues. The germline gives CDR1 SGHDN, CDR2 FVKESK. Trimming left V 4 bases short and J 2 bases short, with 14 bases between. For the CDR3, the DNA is TGTGCCAGCAGCCTTTACGGGGGGGTGAACTATGGCTACACCTTC. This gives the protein CASSLYGGVNYGYTF.

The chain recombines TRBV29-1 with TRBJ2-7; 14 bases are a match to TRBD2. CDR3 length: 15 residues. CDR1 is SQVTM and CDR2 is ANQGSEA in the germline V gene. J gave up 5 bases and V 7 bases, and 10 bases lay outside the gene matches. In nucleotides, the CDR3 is TGCAGCGCTGCCGGGACTAGCGGGAGTTTCAACGAGCAGTACTTC. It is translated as CSAAGTSGSFNEQYF.

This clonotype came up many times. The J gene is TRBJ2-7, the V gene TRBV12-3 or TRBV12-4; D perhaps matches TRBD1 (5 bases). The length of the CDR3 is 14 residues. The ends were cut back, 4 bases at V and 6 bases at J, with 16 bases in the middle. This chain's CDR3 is CASSSQGRAFEQYF. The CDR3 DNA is TGTGCCAGCAGTTCCCAGGGCAGGGCTTTCGAGCAGTACTTC.

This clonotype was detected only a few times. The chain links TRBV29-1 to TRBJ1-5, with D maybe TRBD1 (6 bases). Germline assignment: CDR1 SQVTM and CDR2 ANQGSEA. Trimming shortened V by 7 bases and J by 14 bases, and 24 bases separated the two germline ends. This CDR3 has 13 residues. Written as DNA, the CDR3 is TGCAGCGCCCACGGGGGGCAGGGGTCGTCCGAGCATTTT. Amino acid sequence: CSAHGGQGSSEHF.

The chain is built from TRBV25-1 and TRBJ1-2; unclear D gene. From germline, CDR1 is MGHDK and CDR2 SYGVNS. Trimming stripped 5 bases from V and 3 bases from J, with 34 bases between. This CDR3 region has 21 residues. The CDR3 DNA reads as TGTGCCAGCAGTCCCCTCTATAACCCCCAAGTCGGGGAACCCTTGGACTATGGCTACACCTTC. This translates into CASSPLYNPQVGEPLDYGYTF.

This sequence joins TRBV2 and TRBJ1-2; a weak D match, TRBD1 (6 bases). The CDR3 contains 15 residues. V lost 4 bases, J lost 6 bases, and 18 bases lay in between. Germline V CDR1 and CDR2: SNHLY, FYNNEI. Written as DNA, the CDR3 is TGTGCCAGCAGTGCAGGGGCCAGGGACGTGAATGGCTACACCTTC. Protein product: CASSAGARDVNGYTF.

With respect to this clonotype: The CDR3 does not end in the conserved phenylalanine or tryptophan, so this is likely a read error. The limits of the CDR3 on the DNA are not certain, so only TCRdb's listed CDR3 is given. The CDR3 protein is CASTSWDS. The rearrangement joins TRBV19 to TRBJ1-6. CDR1 LNHDA and CDR2 SQIVND come from the germline V gene (reference sequence). With termini counted, the CDR3 has 8 amino acids.

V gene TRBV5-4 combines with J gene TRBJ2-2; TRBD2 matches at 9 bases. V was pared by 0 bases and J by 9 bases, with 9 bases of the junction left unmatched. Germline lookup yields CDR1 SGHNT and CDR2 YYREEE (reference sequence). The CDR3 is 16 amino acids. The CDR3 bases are TGTGCCAGCAGCTTGGGTCTTAGCGGGAGTTTCCGGGAGCTGTTTTTT. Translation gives CASSLGLSGSFRELFF.

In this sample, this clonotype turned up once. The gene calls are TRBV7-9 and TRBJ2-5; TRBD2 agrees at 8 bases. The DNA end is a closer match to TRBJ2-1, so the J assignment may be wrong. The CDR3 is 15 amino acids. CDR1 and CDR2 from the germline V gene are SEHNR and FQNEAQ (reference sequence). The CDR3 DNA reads TGTGCCAGCAGCTTGTCGCGGGAGGCCGACAATGAGCAGTTCTTC. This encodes CASSLSREADNEQFF.

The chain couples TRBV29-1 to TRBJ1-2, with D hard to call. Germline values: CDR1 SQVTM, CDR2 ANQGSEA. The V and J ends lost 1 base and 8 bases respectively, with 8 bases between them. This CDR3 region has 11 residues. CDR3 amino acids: CSVEVTGGYTF. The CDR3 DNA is TGCAGCGTTGAAGTGACGGGAGGCTACACCTTC.

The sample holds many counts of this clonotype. CDR3 in DNA: TGTGCCAGCAGTCCTGGGACACTCACTGGGGCTAATGAAAAACTGTTTTTT. Its protein is CASSPGTLTGANEKLFF. This chain joins TRBV12-3 or TRBV12-4 and TRBJ1-4; TRBD1 might be the D (6 bases). Trimming pared 5 bases from V and 3 bases from J, leaving 19 bases between. This CDR3 spans 17 amino acids.

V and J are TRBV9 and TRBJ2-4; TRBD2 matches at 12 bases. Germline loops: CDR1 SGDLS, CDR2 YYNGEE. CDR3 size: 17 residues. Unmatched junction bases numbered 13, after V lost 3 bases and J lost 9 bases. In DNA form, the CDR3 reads TGTGCCAGCAGCGCCGGGACTCTAGCGGGAGGGCCGGGCATTCAGTACTTC. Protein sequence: CASSAGTLAGGPGIQYF.

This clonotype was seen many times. The CDR3 loop reads CASSLTRDYQETQYF. DNA for the CDR3: TGTGCCAGCAGCCTCACCCGGGACTACCAAGAGACCCAGTACTTC. The chain links TRBV7-6 to TRBJ2-5; tentative D call: TRBD2 (6 bases). This CDR3 is 15 amino acids long. Trimming removed 5 bases from V and 0 bases from J, with 13 bases in between. Looked up from germline, CDR1 is SGHVS and CDR2 is FNYEAQ.

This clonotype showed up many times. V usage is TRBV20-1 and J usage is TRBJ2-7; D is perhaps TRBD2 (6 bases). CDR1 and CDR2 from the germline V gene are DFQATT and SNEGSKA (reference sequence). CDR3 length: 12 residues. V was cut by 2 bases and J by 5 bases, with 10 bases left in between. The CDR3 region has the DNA TGCAGTGCTAGATCCTGGGGGGACGAGCAGTACTTC. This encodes CSARSWGDEQYF.

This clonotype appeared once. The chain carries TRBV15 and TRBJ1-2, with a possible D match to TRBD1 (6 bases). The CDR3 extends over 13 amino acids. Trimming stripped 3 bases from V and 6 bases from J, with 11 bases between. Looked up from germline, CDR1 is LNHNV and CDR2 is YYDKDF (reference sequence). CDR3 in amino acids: CATSRDRVDGYTF. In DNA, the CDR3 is TGTGCCACCAGCAGGGACAGAGTAGATGGCTACACCTTC.

As DNA, the CDR3 is TGTGCCAGCAGCCAAGACCCAGGGGCCACCTACCACGAGCAGTACTTC. This encodes CASSQDPGATYHEQYF. This sequence joins TRBV2 and TRBJ2-7; D perhaps matches TRBD1 (6 bases). V was shortened by 6 bases and J by 5 bases, with 23 bases between the two germline ends. CDR1 SNHLY and CDR2 FYNNEI come from the germline V gene. There are 16 residues in the CDR3.

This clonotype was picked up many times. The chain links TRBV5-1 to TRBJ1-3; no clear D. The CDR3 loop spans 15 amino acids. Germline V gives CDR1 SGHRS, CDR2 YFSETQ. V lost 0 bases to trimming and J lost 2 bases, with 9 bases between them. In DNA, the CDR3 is TGCGCCAGCAGCTTGGGACCACAACCTGGAAACACCATATATTTT. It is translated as CASSLGPQPGNTIYF.